This entry features one T cell receptor beta chain sequence. The antigen is unknown. Clones were read by immunoSEQ multiplex PCR, and TCRdb kept only the in-frame ones, dropping some. The table records roughly 500,000 clones, approximately 90% of them present only once. The germline V gene has CDR1 SGHDT and CDR2 YYEEEE. CDR3 length equals 14 residues. Trimming took 4 bases from V and 8 from J, leaving 15 bases between them. The data stem from a study of Ad26.COV2.S vaccination and SARS-CoV-2 variants. Study-level points and caveats: Spike-specific TCR breadth in vaccine recipients exceeded that seen in placebo recipients. An underestimation of total T cell responses may have resulted from the TCR breadth and depth analyses. Reported post-vaccination CD8+ and CD4+ T cell responses to spike showed substantial breadth.

Treatment indicated: over 15 received Ad26.COV2.S at low or high dose, single or two shots; about five received placebo; per-sample allocation not given. Sampling took place 63 days after the first vaccine or placebo injection. The chain couples TRBV5-6 to TRBJ1-4, with a weak D call TRBD1 (5 bases). The clonotype originates from a person aged 18-65 years who received the Ad26.COV2.S COVID-19 vaccine or a placebo. Sequenced here: peripheral blood, sampled in a trial of Ad26.COV2.S vaccine versus placebo. CDR3 sequence: CASSPGGRIEKLFF. The CDR3 nucleotides are TGTGCCAGCAGCCCCGGGGGTCGAATCGAAAAACTGTTTTTT.